A selection of T cell receptor beta chains follows, all from one sample in a study of control samples from healthy donors and cancer patients. The table came from immunoSEQ multiplex PCR; TCRdb's copy has only in-frame clones and leaves some out. The profile shows 150,000 or so clones, around 88% of them singletons. The sequencing input was blood. Receptors originate from a young man in good health. The CDR3 runs from the conserved cysteine through the conserved F or W. Each record gives: V gene, clone size, J gene, D gene, CDR3 protein, CDR3 DNA. A D gene is named only where the DNA matches it firmly. A clone size is listed for some rows: how often the clone was seen (once, few, many), or a class if it is expanded.

v_call: TRBV28; clone_size: .; j_call: TRBJ1-3; d_call: .; cdr3_aa: CASSRPDGPGNTIYF; cdr3_nt: TGTGCCAGCAGCCGACCCGATGGCCCTGGAAACACCATATATTTT
v_call: TRBV6-2/TRBV6-3; clone_size: .; j_call: TRBJ2-1; d_call: TRBD2; cdr3_aa: CASSYSGRGSYNEQFF; cdr3_nt: TGTGCCAGCAGTTACAGTGGGAGGGGATCCTACAATGAGCAGTTCTTC
v_call: TRBV5-1; clone_size: .; j_call: TRBJ2-6; d_call: .; cdr3_aa: CASSLDLRGVGANVLTF; cdr3_nt: TGCGCCAGCAGCTTGGACCTCCGGGGAGTTGGGGCCAACGTCCTGACTTTC
v_call: TRBV5-4; clone_size: .; j_call: TRBJ2-2; d_call: .; cdr3_aa: CASSSRLANTGELFF; cdr3_nt: TGTGCCAGCAGTTCTCGGCTCGCGAACACCGGGGAGCTGTTTTTT
v_call: TRBV5-1; clone_size: .; j_call: TRBJ2-7; d_call: .; cdr3_aa: CASKLDSSYEQYF; cdr3_nt: TGCGCCAGCAAACTGGATAGCTCCTACGAGCAGTACTTC
v_call: TRBV6-5; clone_size: few; j_call: TRBJ2-7; d_call: .; cdr3_aa: CASSPSGSYEQYF; cdr3_nt: TGTGCCAGCAGCCCCTCGGGTTCCTACGAGCAGTACTTC
v_call: TRBV30; clone_size: .; j_call: TRBJ2-7; d_call: .; cdr3_aa: CAWRGLPYEQYF; cdr3_nt: TGTGCCTGGAGGGGTCTACCCTACGAGCAGTACTTC
v_call: TRBV6-5; clone_size: .; j_call: TRBJ2-7; d_call: .; cdr3_aa: CASSSPGRIAYEQYF; cdr3_nt: TGTGCCAGCAGTTCTCCGGGACGGATCGCCTACGAGCAGTACTTC
v_call: TRBV7-2; clone_size: .; j_call: TRBJ1-5; d_call: .; cdr3_aa: CASSLAQHRNQPQHF; cdr3_nt: TGTGCCAGCAGCTTAGCCCAACACCGCAATCAGCCCCAGCATTTT
v_call: TRBV9; clone_size: .; j_call: TRBJ2-1; d_call: TRBD2; cdr3_aa: CASSAGGASEQFF; cdr3_nt: TGTGCCAGCAGCGCCGGGGGGGCCAGTGAGCAGTTCTTC
v_call: TRBV19; clone_size: .; j_call: TRBJ2-6; d_call: .; cdr3_aa: CASREEWANVLTF; cdr3_nt: TGTGCCAGCAGGGAAGAATGGGCCAACGTCCTGACTTTC
v_call: TRBV24-1; clone_size: .; j_call: TRBJ2-3; d_call: .; cdr3_aa: CAASSSLVDTQYF; cdr3_nt: TGTGCCGCTTCTAGCTCACTTGTGGATACGCAGTATTTT
v_call: TRBV28; clone_size: once; j_call: TRBJ1-2; d_call: .; cdr3_aa: CASRRQTNYGYTF; cdr3_nt: TGTGCCAGCAGGCGACAGACCAACTATGGCTACACCTTC
v_call: TRBV6-2/TRBV6-3; clone_size: .; j_call: TRBJ2-5; d_call: TRBD1; cdr3_aa: CASSHVDRAWETQYF; cdr3_nt: TGTGCCAGCAGCCATGTGGACAGGGCCTGGGAGACCCAGTACTTC
v_call: TRBV20-1; clone_size: .; j_call: TRBJ2-7; d_call: TRBD2; cdr3_aa: CSASSVGLAGGYEQYF; cdr3_nt: TGCAGTGCTAGTAGTGTAGGACTAGCGGGGGGCTACGAGCAGTACTTC
v_call: TRBV13; clone_size: .; j_call: TRBJ2-1; d_call: TRBD2; cdr3_aa: CASSLGWSGGPRHEQFF; cdr3_nt: TGTGCCAGCAGCTTAGGGTGGTCGGGGGGGCCTAGGCATGAGCAGTTCTTC
v_call: TRBV4-2; clone_size: once; j_call: TRBJ2-1; d_call: TRBD1; cdr3_aa: CASSQGTGTGTNEQFF; cdr3_nt: TGTGCCAGCAGCCAAGGGACCGGGACAGGGACCAATGAGCAGTTCTTC
v_call: TRBV24-1; clone_size: .; j_call: TRBJ1-2; d_call: .; cdr3_aa: CATSDPGQAIYGYTF; cdr3_nt: TGTGCCACCAGTGACCCGGGGCAGGCGATCTATGGCTACACCTTC
v_call: TRBV30; clone_size: .; j_call: TRBJ1-1; d_call: .; cdr3_aa: CAWSLVDGLNTEAFF; cdr3_nt: TGTGCCTGGAGTCTAGTGGACGGTCTAAACACTGAAGCTTTCTTT
v_call: TRBV28; clone_size: .; j_call: TRBJ2-3; d_call: .; cdr3_aa: CASNRPRDTQYF; cdr3_nt: TGTGCCAGCAACCGACCAAGAGATACGCAGTATTTT
v_call: TRBV7-3; clone_size: .; j_call: TRBJ2-1; d_call: TRBD2; cdr3_aa: CASSLRVTSGGSEQFF; cdr3_nt: TGTGCCAGCAGCTTAAGGGTAACTAGCGGGGGCTCGGAGCAGTTCTTC
v_call: TRBV19; clone_size: .; j_call: TRBJ2-1; d_call: .; cdr3_aa: CASSPGSAGNEQFF; cdr3_nt: TGTGCCAGTAGTCCAGGGAGCGCGGGGAATGAGCAGTTCTTC
v_call: TRBV6-1; clone_size: .; j_call: TRBJ1-2; d_call: .; cdr3_aa: CASSDRTASVYGYTF; cdr3_nt: TGTGCCAGCAGTGATAGGACAGCGTCTGTCTATGGCTACACCTTC
v_call: TRBV28; clone_size: .; j_call: TRBJ1-1; d_call: .; cdr3_aa: CASSLELGADTEAFF; cdr3_nt: TGTGCCAGCAGCCTCGAGCTGGGGGCGGACACTGAAGCTTTCTTT
v_call: TRBV4-1; clone_size: once; j_call: TRBJ2-7; d_call: .; cdr3_aa: CASSQVRGSYEQYF; cdr3_nt: TGCGCCAGCAGCCAAGTACGAGGCAGCTACGAGCAGTACTTC
v_call: TRBV18; clone_size: .; j_call: TRBJ2-4; d_call: TRBD2; cdr3_aa: CASSPPGWASGDKNIQYF; cdr3_nt: TGTGCCAGCTCACCACCGGGCTGGGCTAGCGGGGACAAAAACATTCAGTACTTC
v_call: TRBV9; clone_size: .; j_call: TRBJ2-2; d_call: .; cdr3_aa: CASSDRDPNTGELFF; cdr3_nt: TGTGCCAGCAGCGACCGGGACCCAAACACCGGGGAGCTGTTTTTT
v_call: TRBV2; clone_size: .; j_call: TRBJ1-4; d_call: TRBD1; cdr3_aa: CASRGQGGPNEKLFF; cdr3_nt: TGTGCCAGCAGGGGACAGGGGGGACCTAATGAAAAACTGTTTTTT
v_call: TRBV5-6; clone_size: .; j_call: TRBJ1-1; d_call: .; cdr3_aa: CASSLDGWAEAFF; cdr3_nt: TGTGCCAGCAGCTTGGATGGGTGGGCTGAAGCTTTCTTT
v_call: TRBV6-6; clone_size: once; j_call: TRBJ1-1; d_call: .; cdr3_aa: CASSYGQNLNTEAFF; cdr3_nt: TGTGCCAGCAGTTACGGTCAGAACCTGAACACTGAAGCTTTCTTT
v_call: TRBV19; clone_size: once; j_call: TRBJ1-1; d_call: .; cdr3_aa: CASSPPGFDIEAFF; cdr3_nt: TGTGCCAGTAGTCCCCCGGGTTTCGACATTGAAGCTTTCTTT
v_call: TRBV12-3/TRBV12-4; clone_size: .; j_call: TRBJ1-4; d_call: TRBD1; cdr3_aa: CASSGTGRLFF; cdr3_nt: TGTGCCAGCAGTGGGACAGGGAGACTGTTTTTT
v_call: TRBV3-1/TRBV3-2; clone_size: .; j_call: TRBJ2-7; d_call: .; cdr3_aa: CASSQDAGSYEQYF; cdr3_nt: TGTGCCAGCAGCCAAGATGCAGGATCCTACGAGCAGTACTTC